The 23 T cell receptor beta chains below come from one sample, sequenced in a study of CD8 T cells in Susac syndrome. Random-hexamer reverse transcription was applied to about 0.5 to 1 ug RNA. A single record per CDR3 protein comes from TCRdb applying MiXCR to the immunoSEQ multiplex PCR reads. Altogether some 94,000 distinct CDR3 sequences are present, 85% to 95% being singletons, with the ten largest covering about 0.3%. The sample consisted of CD4+ T cells from PBMCs. The receptors were gathered from a human donor with Susac syndrome.

The chain links TRBV20-1 to TRBJ2-5, with D unclear. Germline V gives CDR1 DFQATT, CDR2 SNEGSKA (reference sequence). With 1 base removed from V and 0 bases from J, the gap between germline ends came to 9 bases. This CDR3 region has 14 residues. In DNA, the CDR3 is TGCAGTGCTAGAGGACGTTCCTACCAAGAGACCCAGTACTTC. Translation: CSARGRSYQETQYF.

V gene TRBV7-6 combines with J gene TRBJ2-5; D is perhaps TRBD1 (6 bases). The CDR3 has 16 amino acids. Germline CDR1 reads SGHVS; CDR2 reads FNYEAQ. V was cut by 5 bases and J by 1 base, with 17 bases left in between. The CDR3 region is CASSPTGTTLQETQYF. CDR3 coding DNA: TGTGCCAGCAGCCCCACCGGGACAACCCTCCAAGAGACCCAGTACTTC.

The rearrangement joins TRBV12-3 or TRBV12-4 to TRBJ2-2; no firm D call. V dropped 3 bases and J dropped 0 bases, with 8 bases sitting between them. This CDR3 is built from 15 residues. The CDR3 bases are TGTGCCAGCAGTTTGGGCGGCGCGAACACCGGGGAGCTGTTTTTT. Its translation: CASSLGGANTGELFF.

The rearrangement joins TRBV9 to TRBJ2-4; D is perhaps TRBD1 or TRBD2 (5 bases each). The V gene lost 3 bases and the J gene lost 0 bases, with 22 bases spanning the gap. The length of the CDR3 is 19 residues. Germline values: CDR1 SGDLS, CDR2 YYNGEE. CDR3 DNA: TGTGCCAGCAGCGAGAGGGGAGACCAGGGAAGCTCAGCCAAAAACATTCAGTACTTC. Translation gives CASSERGDQGSSAKNIQYF.

This chain connects TRBV30 to TRBJ2-1; 7 bases match TRBD2. The J segment lost 2 bases and the V segment lost 4 bases, leaving 2 bases of the junction unmatched. This CDR3 has 13 residues. Germline CDR1 and CDR2: GTSNPN and SVGIG (reference sequence). CDR3 nucleotide sequence: TGTGCCTGGAACGGACTAGCCTACAATGAGCAGTTCTTC. This codes for CAWNGLAYNEQFF.

The chain combines TRBV20-1 with TRBJ1-1; the D gene is possibly TRBD1 (6 bases). The V gene's germline CDR1 is DFQATT and CDR2 SNEGSKA (reference sequence). Deletions cut 6 bases from V and 3 bases from J, with 17 bases between. The CDR3 sequence is 14 residues long. The CDR3 loop reads CSARSGEGDTEAFF. The CDR3 DNA reads as TGCAGTGCACGTAGCGGGGAGGGGGACACTGAAGCTTTCTTT.

The V call is TRBV12-3 or TRBV12-4, the J call TRBJ2-1; D may be TRBD1 or TRBD2 (6 bases each). Trimming removed 5 bases from V and 12 bases from J, with 17 bases in between. This CDR3 region has 13 residues. CDR3 protein: CASSPGGPPGQFF. The CDR3 DNA reads as TGTGCCAGCAGTCCCGGGGGCCCCCCTGGGCAGTTCTTC.

This chain connects TRBV4-2 to TRBJ2-7, with D perhaps assigned TRBD1 or TRBD2 (6 bases each). V lost 4 bases, J lost 2 bases, and 18 bases lay in between. The V gene's germline CDR1 is LGHNA and CDR2 YNFKEQ. There are 16 residues in the CDR3. As DNA, the CDR3 is TGTGCCAGCAGCCCGGGGGCGGCAGGGCCAACCTACGAGCAGTACTTC. Amino acids: CASSPGAAGPTYEQYF.

This chain links TRBV12-3 or TRBV12-4 with TRBJ1-2; 9 nucleotides line up with TRBD1. With 7 bases clipped from V and 1 base from J, the junction kept 7 bases outside the gene matches. The CDR3 consists of 15 residues. This CDR3 is CASTRGQGLNYGYTF. CDR3 bases: TGTGCCAGCACCAGAGGACAGGGGCTTAACTATGGCTACACCTTC.

This chain links TRBV28 with TRBJ1-2, with 8 bases matching TRBD1. The CDR3 is 14 residues long. Trimming took 6 bases from V and 4 from J; bases not matched to a gene: 7. Germline-derived CDR1 and CDR2 are MDHEN and SYDVKM. CDR3 sequence (DNA): TGTGCCAGCAGCCCTATGACAGGGGCCTATGGCTACACCTTC. This encodes CASSPMTGAYGYTF.

The chain recombines TRBV4-1 with TRBJ1-2; TRBD1 matches at 7 bases. V gave up 6 bases and J gave up 4 bases; unmatched junction bases: 5. Germline lookup yields CDR1 MGHRA and CDR2 YSYEKL. This CDR3 has 13 amino acids. Here the CDR3 reads CASSQTGFYGYTF. CDR3 sequence (DNA): TGCGCCAGCAGTCAGACAGGGTTCTATGGCTACACCTTC.

The chain recombines TRBV20-1 with TRBJ2-7, with TRBD2 matching over 9 bases. The germline V gene has CDR1 DFQATT and CDR2 SNEGSKA (reference sequence). V lost 5 bases, J lost 3 bases, and 11 bases stayed unmatched. The CDR3 is 15 residues long. The CDR3 nucleotides read TGCAGTGCTCCAGTAGCCAGCGGGGGGATCTACGAGCAGTACTTC. Translating gives CSAPVASGGIYEQYF.

The chain uses TRBV21-1 and TRBJ1-2; the table assigns TRBD1, which was not confirmed against the DNA. TRBV21-1 is a pseudogene segment. This CDR3 region has 16 residues. Here the CDR3 DNA reads TGTGCCAGCAGCAAAGCGTTATGGGACAGGGTCTATGGCTACACCTTC. It specifies CASSKALWDRVYGYTF.

CDR3: CASSQDRRGETQYF. The CDR3, as DNA: TGCGCCAGCAGCCAAGATAGGAGGGGGGAGACCCAGTACTTC. The rearrangement joins TRBV4-1 to TRBJ2-5, with D tentatively TRBD1 or TRBD2 (6 bases each). This CDR3 contains 14 residues. Per germline, CDR1 MGHRA and CDR2 YSYEKL. Trimming stripped 0 bases from V and 5 bases from J, with 10 bases between.

This clonotype was detected only once. The rearrangement joins TRBV30 to TRBJ2-6, with D perhaps matching TRBD2 (6 bases). V shed 7 bases and J shed 0 bases, with 10 bases lying between them. The CDR3 contains 14 residues. The germline gives CDR1 GTSNPN, CDR2 SVGIG (reference sequence). CDR3 amino acids: CASGTFSGANVLTF. For the CDR3, the DNA is TGTGCCTCCGGGACTTTCTCTGGGGCCAACGTCCTGACTTTC.

The chain has TRBV12-5 and TRBJ2-4; D uncertain. Trimming stripped 0 bases from V and 0 bases from J, with 9 bases between. The germline CDR1 and CDR2 sequences are LGHNT and FRNRAP. CDR3 length: 16 amino acids. The chain's CDR3 is CASGLVHALAKNIQYF. CDR3 nucleotides: TGTGCTAGTGGTTTGGTACATGCCCTAGCCAAAAACATTCAGTACTTC.

The V call is TRBV30, the J call TRBJ2-7, with a weak D call TRBD2 (6 bases). The germline V gene has CDR1 GTSNPN and CDR2 SVGIG (reference sequence). The V end was cut by 8 bases, the J end by 1 base, with 9 bases between. The CDR3 covers 11 residues. In nucleotides, the CDR3 is TGTGCCGGAGGGAGGTCCTACGAGCAGTACTTC. The encoded protein is CAGGRSYEQYF.

This chain connects TRBV29-1 to TRBJ2-5; D uncertain. Trimming removed 6 bases from V and 0 bases from J, with 11 bases in between. The germline gives CDR1 SQVTM, CDR2 ANQGSEA. This CDR3 has 13 amino acids. CDR3 coding DNA: TGCAGCGTCGCCAATTCGTACCAAGAGACCCAGTACTTC. Translated: CSVANSYQETQYF.

V and J are TRBV13 and TRBJ1-4, with D unclear. V was cut by 3 bases and J by 2 bases, with 10 bases left in between. The CDR3 spans 15 residues. From germline, CDR1 is PRHDT and CDR2 FYEKMQ (reference sequence). CDR3 bases: TGTGCCAGCAGCTTCCGGGCCACCACTAATGAAAAACTGTTTTTT. This sequence encodes CASSFRATTNEKLFF.

The CDR3 protein is CASSVDGTLQPQHF. In DNA form, the CDR3 reads TGTGCCAGCAGCGTAGACGGGACTCTCCAGCCCCAGCATTTT. The V call is TRBV9, the J call TRBJ1-5, with TRBD1 as a possible D gene (5 bases). V lost 0 bases and J lost 7, with 11 bases in between. This CDR3 has 14 amino acids. Germline lookup yields CDR1 SGDLS and CDR2 YYNGEE.

The chain joins TRBV12-3 or TRBV12-4 to TRBJ2-1; 12 nucleotides line up with TRBD2. With V trimmed by 3 bases and J by 10 bases, 7 bases remained unmatched. CDR3 length: 15 amino acids. This chain's CDR3 is CASSFLAGGREEQFF. CDR3 bases: TGTGCCAGCAGTTTCCTAGCGGGGGGGCGAGAAGAGCAGTTCTTC.

The chain has TRBV29-1 and TRBJ2-1; 7 nucleotides agree with TRBD1. Per the germline V gene, CDR1 is SQVTM and CDR2 is ANQGSEA. The CDR3 runs 13 residues. With V trimmed by 7 bases and J by 3 bases, 6 bases remained unmatched. In nucleotides, the CDR3 is TGCAGCGGCCGACAGGGAAGCTACAATGAGCAGTTCTTC. Protein sequence: CSGRQGSYNEQFF.

V gene TRBV3-1 combines with J gene TRBJ1-6, with D possibly TRBD1 on 6 matching bases. The germline CDR1 and CDR2 sequences are LGHDT and YNNKEL (reference sequence). The germline V and J ends were trimmed by 3 bases and 10 bases, with 10 bases remaining between them. The CDR3 runs to 13 residues. The CDR3 sequence: CASSHRGRSPLHF. In DNA form, the CDR3 reads TGTGCCAGCAGCCACAGGGGAAGGTCACCCCTCCACTTT.